Below, 15 T cell receptor beta chains from the same sample are listed, as sequenced in a study of T-cell reconstitution after alpha-beta-depleted transplantation in children. Unique molecular identifiers tagged the TCRbeta library. TCRdb analysed the PCR reads with MiXCR anew, one entry per CDR3 protein. The data contain a few hundred thousand distinct CDR3 sequences, 20% to 30% of them singletons. Here the sequenced sample was PBMCs, mostly from graft donor cells, taken 360 days after TCRalphabeta/CD19-depleted stem cell transplant. These receptors were collected from a female patient aged 2-9 years who had a stem cell transplant for congenital amegakaryocytic thrombocytopenia, so the T cells may come from the graft donor.

J is TRBJ1-2 and V is TRBV12-3 or TRBV12-4; weak D call: TRBD1 (5 bases). The germline V and J ends were trimmed by 8 bases and 8 bases, with 15 bases remaining between them. The CDR3 contains 12 residues. The CDR3 reads CASGGETMGYTF. Here the CDR3 DNA reads TGTGCCAGCGGGGGGGAAACTATGGGCTACACCTTC.

This clonotype showed up many times. The chain employs TRBV5-1 and TRBJ1-1; D unresolved. V lost 5 bases and J lost 3, with 11 bases in between. CDR1 is SGHRS and CDR2 is YFSETQ in the germline V gene. This CDR3 is built from 13 residues. This chain's CDR3 is CASSGGFDTEAFF. The CDR3 bases are TGCGCCAGCAGTGGAGGGTTCGACACTGAAGCTTTCTTT. Complete variable domain (other parts from reference TRBV5-1 and TRBJ1-1): KAGVTQTPRYLIKTRGQQVTLSCSPISGHRSVSWYQQTPGQGLQFLFEYFSETQRNKGNFPGRFSGRQFSNSRSEMNVSTLELGDSALYLCASSGGFDTEAFFGQGTRLTVV.

The chain combines TRBV20-1 with TRBJ2-3, with 9 bases matching TRBD1. Germline V lookup: CDR1 DFQATT, CDR2 SNEGSKA (reference sequence). The CDR3 is 13 residues long. Losses at the gene ends were 6 bases for V and 5 bases for J; bases not matched to a gene: 6. The chain's CDR3 is CSAIQGAEDTQYF. Written as DNA, the CDR3 is TGCAGTGCCATACAGGGGGCGGAAGATACGCAGTATTTT.

V gene TRBV15 combines with J gene TRBJ2-3; D is unclear. V lost 5 bases and J lost 0, with 15 bases in between. The CDR3 extends over 16 amino acids. In germline, CDR1 is LNHNV, CDR2 YYDKDF (reference sequence). The CDR3 DNA reads TGTGCCACCAGCCCCCGTTGGGCCTCAAGCACAGATACGCAGTATTTT. Amino acids: CATSPRWASSTDTQYF.

The sample holds a few counts of this clonotype. The chain combines TRBV5-1 with TRBJ1-2; weak D call: TRBD1 (5 bases). Trimming took off 0 bases at V and 6 bases at J, with 15 bases between the two ends. The CDR3 is 15 amino acids. Per the germline V gene, CDR1 is SGHRS and CDR2 is YFSETQ. In nucleotides, the CDR3 is TGCGCCAGCAGCTTGGGCCCGGGGGGAAGTAATGGCTACACCTTC. Encoded protein: CASSLGPGGSNGYTF.

The chain combines TRBV11-1 with TRBJ1-1; no definite D call. With 3 bases removed from V and 5 bases from J, the gap between germline ends came to 10 bases. The CDR3 runs 13 residues. Germline assignment: CDR1 SGHAT and CDR2 FQDESV (reference sequence). The CDR3 loop reads CASSLAAATEAFF. The CDR3 bases are TGTGCCAGCAGCTTGGCAGCGGCGACTGAAGCTTTCTTT.

DNA for the CDR3: TGTGCCATCAGCGGAACGCCCGGAAGGGGTGAGACCCAGTACTTC. Amino acids: CAISGTPGRGETQYF. The genes are TRBV10-3 and TRBJ2-5; perhaps TRBD1 as D (5 bases). The CDR3 runs 15 residues. Germline-derived CDR1 and CDR2 are ENHRY and SYGVKD. Between the trimmed V and J ends, which lost 6 bases and 5 bases, there was a span of 19 bases.

The V and J genes are TRBV28 and TRBJ2-5; 8 nucleotides line up with TRBD2. The CDR3 runs 17 residues. In germline, CDR1 is MDHEN, CDR2 SYDVKM. V shed 3 bases, J shed 1 base, and the junction held 10 bases outside the gene matches. The CDR3 spells CASSFSGMLAGQETQYF. CDR3 coding DNA: TGTGCCAGCAGTTTTAGCGGCATGCTAGCGGGCCAAGAGACCCAGTACTTC.

The V and J genes are TRBV5-6 and TRBJ1-2; unclear D gene. The V end lost 0 bases, the J end lost 4 bases, and 4 bases lay between the germline ends. Germline V gene data show CDR1 as SGHDT and CDR2 as YYEEEE. CDR3 length: 12 residues. CDR3 in amino acids: CASSLESYGYTF. The CDR3 DNA reads TGTGCCAGCAGCTTGGAGTCCTATGGCTACACCTTC.

The CDR3 sequence: CASSPQRDSFYEQYF. CDR3 DNA sequence: TGTGCCAGCAGCCCGCAACGGGACTCTTTCTACGAGCAGTACTTC. The rearrangement uses TRBV7-9 and TRBJ2-7; TRBD2 might be the D (6 bases). The length of the CDR3 is 15 residues. V lost 5 bases to trimming and J lost 3 bases, with 17 bases between them. CDR1 and CDR2 (germline): SEHNR, FQNEAQ (reference sequence).

This clonotype has just a few counts. J is TRBJ2-3 and V is TRBV29-1, with TRBD2 identical over 14 bases. Germline CDR1 SQVTM, CDR2 ANQGSEA. The junction had 3 bases not matched to a gene; V was cut back by 6 bases and J by 4 bases. The CDR3 length is 14 residues. CDR3 loop: CSVGLAGVSDTQYF. For the CDR3, the DNA is TGCAGCGTGGGACTAGCGGGGGTCTCAGATACGCAGTATTTT.

This clonotype was recorded many times. This rearrangement joins TRBV12-3 or TRBV12-4 to TRBJ1-1; no firm D call. Deletions cut 6 bases from V and 2 bases from J, with 16 bases between. This CDR3 is 15 amino acids long. This chain's CDR3 is CASREHDIFNTEAFF. The CDR3 nucleotides read TGTGCCAGCAGGGAGCACGACATTTTCAACACTGAAGCTTTCTTT.

This CDR3 reads CASSFSRAGHNEQFF. Written as DNA, the CDR3 is TGTGCCAGCAGTTTCAGCCGAGCGGGGCACAATGAGCAGTTCTTC. V gene TRBV12-3 or TRBV12-4 combines with J gene TRBJ2-1; 7 nucleotides line up with TRBD2. The V gene end was trimmed by 3 bases and the J gene end by 5 bases; junction bases not matched to a gene: 7. The CDR3 is made up of 15 amino acids.

The chain is built from TRBV25-1 and TRBJ1-1; no reliable D call. CDR1 and CDR2 from the germline V gene are MGHDK and SYGVNS. The CDR3 has 12 amino acids. V lost 2 bases and J lost 4, with 5 bases in between. The CDR3 DNA is TGTGCCAGCAGTGAAATGGGCACTGAAGCTTTCTTT. Translating gives CASSEMGTEAFF.

This clonotype was seen more than once but under ten times. The chain employs TRBV11-2 and TRBJ1-1; maybe TRBD1 (6 bases). Germline assignment: CDR1 SGHAT and CDR2 FQNNGV. The ends were cut back, 1 base at V and 8 bases at J, with 8 bases in the middle. This CDR3 is built from 12 residues. CDR3 nucleotides: TGTGCCAGCAGCTTAGGACAGGAAGAAGCTTTCTTT. Encoded protein: CASSLGQEEAFF. Full variable domain (missing parts from reference TRBV11-2 and TRBJ1-1): EAGVAQSPRYKIIEKRQSVAFWCNPISGHATLYWYQQILGQGPKLLIQFQNNGVVDDSQLPKDRFSAERLKGVDSTLKIQPAKLEDSAVYLCASSLGQEEAFFGQGTRLTVV.